This TCR beta chain was sequenced for a study of regulatory T cells in long-lasting Graves disease. TCR beta libraries were built with iRepertoire HTBI primers and Arm-PCR of CDR3 regions. TCRdb redid the calling of the multiplex PCR reads with MiXCR, one entry per CDR3 protein. This sample has about 540,000 distinct CDR3 sequences; 13% occur once, and the top ten carry about 10%. This clonotype has ten or more counts. Indicated time point: newly diagnosed GD, antithyroid drugs for less than 3 months. From RNA extracted from PBMCs, the TCR library was made. In addition, the sample was reused for a study of T cells in Graves' hyperthyroidism and ophthalmopathy.

The sequence was obtained from a man between 25 and 39 years old with Graves disease. Here the sequenced sample was peripheral blood mononuclear cells (PBMCs), taken at new diagnosis, from a patient treated with antithyroid drugs.

The CDR3 sequence: CSPRDGITEAFF. The DNA of the CDR3 is TGCAGCCCCAGGGACGGGATAACTGAAGCTTTCTTT. The J gene is TRBJ1-1, the V gene TRBV20-1; tentatively, D is TRBD1 (5 bases). Germline CDR1 and CDR2: DFQATT and SNEGSKA (reference sequence). The CDR3 is 12 residues long.